The rows below give T cell receptor beta chains drawn from one sample of a study of blood T cell repertoires in COVID-19. Sequencing used immunoSEQ multiplex PCR; TCRdb keeps in-frame clones, though not all of them. The table records approximately 120,000 clones, about 89% of them present only once. The sample taken for sequencing was peripheral blood. The receptors derive from a human donor with acute or convalescent COVID-19. The donor label of this sample is uncertain. Each CDR3 is given with its conserved first and last residue. D genes are given only for firm matches. Only part of the rows carry a size: once, few, many, or a class if the clone is expanded.

D	V	size	J	CDR3	DNA
TRBD2	TRBV30	.	TRBJ2-3	CAWSVGALAGVDTQYF	TGTGCCTGGAGTGTAGGCGCCCTAGCGGGAGTCGACACGCAGTATTTT
.	TRBV28	.	TRBJ1-2	CASTDMPYGYTF	TGTGCCAGCACCGACATGCCCTATGGCTACACCTTC
.	TRBV10-3	once	TRBJ1-3	CAISLGAGNTIYF	TGTGCCATCAGTTTGGGGGCTGGGAACACCATATATTTT
.	TRBV2	.	TRBJ2-2	CASSDGNTGELFF	TGTGCCAGCAGTGACGGTAACACCGGGGAGCTGTTTTTT
.	TRBV12-3/TRBV12-4	.	TRBJ2-1	CASSPDSNEQFF	TGTGCCAGCAGTCCAGACAGCAATGAGCAGTTCTTC
TRBD2	TRBV3-1/TRBV3-2	.	TRBJ2-7	CASSPGLAGGPRMNF	TGTGCCAGCAGCCCCGGACTAGCGGGGGGGCCGAGGATGAACTTC
.	TRBV5-4	.	TRBJ1-1	CASSFGGILRSIAEAFF	TGTGCCAGCAGCTTTGGAGGCATTTTGAGGTCTATCGCTGAAGCTTTCTTT
.	TRBV5-1	.	TRBJ1-6	CASSLRFGITNSPLHF	TGCGCCAGCAGCTTGCGGTTCGGGATTACGAATTCACCCCTCCACTTT
TRBD1	TRBV28	.	TRBJ1-5	CASSTEGQGANQPQHF	TGTGCCAGCAGTACAGAAGGACAGGGGGCGAATCAGCCCCAGCATTTT
.	TRBV15	.	TRBJ1-2	CATSRGDDYGYTF	TGTGCCACCAGCAGAGGAGATGATTATGGCTACACCTTC
TRBD1	TRBV7-3	.	TRBJ1-2	CASSLPGQGVRYYGYTF	TGTGCCAGCAGCTTACCGGGACAGGGGGTAAGGTACTATGGCTACACCTTC
.	TRBV7-9	few	TRBJ2-7	CASSSRDNSYEQYF	TGTGCCAGCAGCTCCCGGGACAACTCCTACGAGCAGTACTTC
.	TRBV12-3/TRBV12-4	.	TRBJ1-1	CASSGTGDTEAFF	TGTGCCAGCAGCGGAACGGGGGACACTGAAGCTTTCTTT
TRBD1	TRBV5-6	.	TRBJ1-2	CASSSLGQGASNYGYTF	TGTGCCAGCAGCTCCCTAGGACAGGGGGCTTCGAACTATGGCTACACCTTC
TRBD2	TRBV4-2	.	TRBJ2-1	CASSQTTRGVSEQFF	TGTGCCAGCAGCCAAACCACCCGGGGGGTTAGTGAGCAGTTCTTC
TRBD2	TRBV28	.	TRBJ2-7	CASSLIWGLAGVSSYEQYF	TGTGCCAGCAGTTTAATTTGGGGACTAGCGGGAGTTAGCTCCTACGAGCAGTACTTC
.	TRBV6-5	.	TRBJ1-2	CASRPAGRGYTF	TGTGCCAGCCGACCGGCGGGCCGTGGCTACACCTTC
.	TRBV7-7	.	TRBJ2-2	CASSLSHTGELFF	TGTGCCAGCAGCTTATCTCACACCGGGGAGCTGTTTTTT
TRBD1	TRBV11-2	.	TRBJ2-7	CASSWRQGGEQYF	TGTGCCAGCAGCTGGAGACAGGGTGGAGAGCAGTACTTC
.	TRBV6-6	.	TRBJ1-1	CASSYGRGATEAFF	TGTGCCAGCAGTTACGGGCGGGGGGCAACTGAAGCTTTCTTT
.	TRBV28	.	TRBJ2-7	CASSLSLFWYEQYF	TGTGCCAGCAGTTTGAGTCTATTCTGGTACGAGCAGTACTTC
.	TRBV12-3/TRBV12-4	.	TRBJ1-1	CASRPGTVLEAFF	TGTGCCAGCAGGCCCGGGACTGTATTAGAAGCTTTCTTT
TRBD1	TRBV19	.	TRBJ2-3	CASRGSGQAQDTQYF	TGTGCCAGCCGAGGTTCGGGACAGGCTCAAGATACGCAGTATTTT
TRBD1	TRBV18	once	TRBJ1-1	CASSPKTGWDTEAFF	TGTGCCAGCTCACCCAAGACAGGGTGGGACACTGAAGCTTTCTTT
.	TRBV29-1	.	TRBJ2-1	CSVEQKTYNEQFF	TGCAGCGTTGAGCAGAAAACCTACAATGAGCAGTTCTTC
.	TRBV2	.	TRBJ1-5	CASRLDMIENSNQPQHF	TGTGCCAGCAGACTCGACATGATCGAGAATAGCAATCAGCCCCAGCATTTT
TRBD1	TRBV3-1/TRBV3-2	.	TRBJ1-5	CASSGDRDGNQPQHF	TGTGCCAGCAGCGGGGACAGGGATGGCAATCAGCCCCAGCATTTT
TRBD1	TRBV6-2/TRBV6-3	few	TRBJ2-7	CASSPHRTGGVYEQYF	TGTGCCAGCAGTCCCCACCGGACAGGGGGCGTATACGAGCAGTACTTC
.	TRBV28	.	TRBJ1-4	CASNPPGGGEKLFF	TGTGCCAGCAACCCCCCGGGGGGCGGCGAAAAACTGTTTTTT
.	TRBV7-9	.	TRBJ1-4	CASSISLGGATNEKLFF	TGTGCCAGCAGCATATCACTAGGTGGGGCAACTAATGAAAAACTGTTTTTT
TRBD1	TRBV5-1	few	TRBJ1-2	CASRGQGAYYGYTF	TGCGCCAGCAGAGGGCAGGGGGCTTACTATGGCTACACCTTC
TRBD1	TRBV2	.	TRBJ2-2	CAGTVQGAIGELFF	TGTGCCGGAACCGTACAGGGGGCGATCGGGGAGCTGTTTTTT
TRBD1	TRBV27	.	TRBJ2-1	CASGQDYNEQFF	TGTGCCAGCGGACAGGATTACAATGAGCAGTTCTTC